Listed below are T cell receptor beta chains from one sample, sequenced in a study of post-analysis software for immune sequencing data. MiXCR, run by TCRdb on the PCR reads, gives a single entry per CDR3 protein. The data hold some 500,000 distinct CDR3 sequences, with over 35% observed a single time. The specimen sequenced was blood. These receptors all stem from a girl aged 10-17 years with multiple sclerosis. The CDR3 runs from the conserved cysteine through the conserved F or W. Fields, in order: clone size, V gene, D gene, J gene, CDR3 DNA, CDR3 protein. D genes are given only for firm matches. Rows may omit the clone size; those that give it use once, few, many or a size class.

clone size: .
V gene: TRBV5-1
D gene: TRBD2
J gene: TRBJ2-1
CDR3 DNA: TGCGCCAGCAGCCGCTCTAGCGGGAGGGTTCTATACAATGAGCAGTTCTTC
CDR3 protein: CASSRSSGRVLYNEQFF

clone size: .
V gene: TRBV24-1
D gene: .
J gene: TRBJ2-5
CDR3 DNA: TGTGCCACCAGTGATTCACAGGGATTCCAAGAGACCCAGTACTTC
CDR3 protein: CATSDSQGFQETQYF

clone size: few
V gene: TRBV24-1
D gene: .
J gene: TRBJ2-3
CDR3 DNA: TGTGCCACCAGTGATAGCTTCACAGATACGCAGTATTTT
CDR3 protein: CATSDSFTDTQYF

clone size: .
V gene: TRBV12-3/TRBV12-4
D gene: .
J gene: TRBJ1-5
CDR3 DNA: TGTGCCAGCGGGGACAGCAATCAGCCCCAGCATTTT
CDR3 protein: CASGDSNQPQHF

clone size: .
V gene: TRBV4-3
D gene: .
J gene: TRBJ2-1
CDR3 DNA: TGCGCCAGCAGCCAGGCACCCCCGGGATCCTACAATGAGCAGTTCTTC
CDR3 protein: CASSQAPPGSYNEQFF

clone size: .
V gene: TRBV3-1
D gene: .
J gene: TRBJ1-1
CDR3 DNA: TGTGCCAGCAGCCAAGCCAGGAACACTGAAGCTTTCTTT
CDR3 protein: CASSQARNTEAFF

clone size: few
V gene: TRBV7-9
D gene: TRBD2
J gene: TRBJ2-7
CDR3 DNA: TGTGCCTCTCAGGGCGGGAGTAGCAACGAGCAGTACTTC
CDR3 protein: CASQGGSSNEQYF

clone size: .
V gene: TRBV4-1
D gene: .
J gene: TRBJ1-1
CDR3 DNA: TGCGCCAGCATCCAACCTTATCAGGCCATCACTGAAGCTTTCTTT
CDR3 protein: CASIQPYQAITEAFF

clone size: .
V gene: TRBV28
D gene: TRBD2
J gene: TRBJ2-1
CDR3 DNA: TGTGCCAGCAGAGGACTAGCGGGATATAGATGGCAGTTCTTC
CDR3 protein: CASRGLAGYRWQFF

clone size: .
V gene: TRBV29-1
D gene: .
J gene: TRBJ2-7
CDR3 DNA: TGCAGCGTTGGGGCCAAGGGGCTAAGCTCCTACGAGCAGTACTTC
CDR3 protein: CSVGAKGLSSYEQYF

clone size: few
V gene: TRBV2
D gene: .
J gene: TRBJ2-1
CDR3 DNA: TGTGCCAGCTTCGACGTTGAGGAGCAGTTCTTC
CDR3 protein: CASFDVEEQFF

clone size: .
V gene: TRBV7-6
D gene: TRBD2
J gene: TRBJ2-7
CDR3 DNA: TGTGCCAGCGGGCGGGAGTTATCCTACGAGCAGTACTTC
CDR3 protein: CASGRELSYEQYF

clone size: .
V gene: TRBV20-1
D gene: TRBD2
J gene: TRBJ2-3
CDR3 DNA: TGCAGTGCTAGACCCCAACTAGCGGGAGACCCAGATACGCAGTATTTT
CDR3 protein: CSARPQLAGDPDTQYF

clone size: .
V gene: TRBV28
D gene: .
J gene: TRBJ1-5
CDR3 DNA: TGTGCCAGCAGTTCCCCGCGACGGCCAAATCAGCCCCAGCATTTT
CDR3 protein: CASSSPRRPNQPQHF

clone size: .
V gene: TRBV29-1
D gene: TRBD2
J gene: TRBJ2-1
CDR3 DNA: TGCAGCGCGTCGGGAAGCGGGAGGGGACCCTACAATGAGCAGTTCTTC
CDR3 protein: CSASGSGRGPYNEQFF

clone size: .
V gene: TRBV2
D gene: .
J gene: TRBJ2-6
CDR3 DNA: TGTGCCACTTTAGGCAGGGGAATGGGCTCTGGGGCCAACGTCCTGACTTTC
CDR3 protein: CATLGRGMGSGANVLTF

clone size: .
V gene: TRBV5-1
D gene: .
J gene: TRBJ2-7
CDR3 DNA: TGCGCCAGCAGCTTAAACAGTAACCACGAGCAGTACTTC
CDR3 protein: CASSLNSNHEQYF

clone size: .
V gene: TRBV11-2
D gene: .
J gene: TRBJ2-5
CDR3 DNA: TGTGCCAGCAGCCGTCTTTTTGGACAAGAGACCCAGTACTTC
CDR3 protein: CASSRLFGQETQYF

clone size: few
V gene: TRBV28
D gene: TRBD2
J gene: TRBJ2-1
CDR3 DNA: TGTGCCAGCAGTCTACCCTCAGGGCTAGCGGGGTACAATGAGCAGTTCTTC
CDR3 protein: CASSLPSGLAGYNEQFF

clone size: .
V gene: TRBV5-1
D gene: TRBD1
J gene: TRBJ2-7
CDR3 DNA: TGCGCCAGTAGGACAGGAACCTCCTACGAGCAGTACTTC
CDR3 protein: CASRTGTSYEQYF

clone size: once
V gene: TRBV7-9
D gene: .
J gene: TRBJ1-2
CDR3 DNA: TGTGCCAGCAGCTTACAGGCGGGTGGAGGCTACACCTTC
CDR3 protein: CASSLQAGGGYTF

clone size: .
V gene: TRBV7-9
D gene: .
J gene: TRBJ2-1
CDR3 DNA: TGTGCCAGCAGCTTAAGTAGGATGGCTGAGCAGTTCTTC
CDR3 protein: CASSLSRMAEQFF

clone size: .
V gene: TRBV4-1
D gene: TRBD1
J gene: TRBJ2-7
CDR3 DNA: TGCGCCAGCAGCCCCCCAGGGACAGGTAACTACGAGCAGTACTTC
CDR3 protein: CASSPPGTGNYEQYF

clone size: few
V gene: TRBV6-1
D gene: .
J gene: TRBJ2-7
CDR3 DNA: TGTGCCAGCAGTGAAATTGGTGGGACGGGGTTCGAGCAGTACTTC
CDR3 protein: CASSEIGGTGFEQYF